The rows below give T cell receptor beta chains drawn from one sample of a study of CD8 T cells in Susac syndrome. MiXCR, run by TCRdb on the immunoSEQ multiplex PCR reads, gives a single entry per CDR3 protein. This sample yields more than 200,000 distinct CDR3 sequences, of which around 93% are seen a single time; approximately 0.07% belongs to the top ten. Material: CD4+ T cells from PBMCs. The receptors derive from a human donor with multiple sclerosis. The CDR3 runs from the conserved cysteine through the conserved F or W. A D gene is named only where the DNA matches it firmly. Expanded clones get a size class; other rows say once, few or many, or leave the size out.

V	size	J	D	CDR3	DNA
TRBV20-1	.	TRBJ1-5	.	CSASPNRAINQPQHF	TGCAGTGCTAGTCCGAACAGGGCCATAAATCAGCCCCAGCATTTT
TRBV10-2	.	TRBJ1-6	TRBD1	CASTGQLINSPLHF	TGCGCCAGCACGGGACAGCTGATTAATTCACCCCTCCACTTT
TRBV29-1	.	TRBJ1-1	.	CSVKKAGNTEAFF	TGCAGCGTGAAGAAAGCAGGGAACACTGAAGCTTTCTTT
TRBV5-6	.	TRBJ2-1	TRBD2	CASSAKGLARDEQFF	TGTGCCAGCAGCGCTAAGGGACTAGCACGCGATGAGCAGTTCTTC
TRBV18	few	TRBJ2-7	.	CASSPPAVAYEQYF	TGTGCCAGCTCACCACCAGCAGTTGCCTACGAGCAGTACTTC
TRBV3-1	.	TRBJ1-1	.	CASSQGTSEAFF	TGTGCCAGCAGCCAAGGGACGTCTGAAGCTTTCTTT
TRBV20-1	once	TRBJ1-1	.	CSARDPGGMNTEAFF	TGCAGTGCTAGAGATCCTGGAGGCATGAACACTGAAGCTTTCTTT
TRBV20-1	once	TRBJ1-1	.	CSARVPGRGNTEAFF	TGCAGTGCTAGAGTGCCAGGGAGGGGGAACACTGAAGCTTTCTTT
TRBV30	.	TRBJ1-1	.	CAWSGDWLNTEAFF	TGTGCCTGGAGTGGGGATTGGCTGAACACTGAAGCTTTCTTT
TRBV27	.	TRBJ1-1	.	CASSFWGAGETEAFF	TGTGCCAGCAGTTTCTGGGGCGCCGGGGAAACTGAAGCTTTCTTT
TRBV2	.	TRBJ1-5	.	CASSEFYSNQPQHF	TGTGCCAGCAGCGAGTTCTATAGCAATCAGCCCCAGCATTTT
TRBV16	.	TRBJ2-1	TRBD2	CASSQLRTSGRAPTHNEQFF	TGTGCCAGCAGCCAATTAAGGACTAGCGGGAGGGCCCCCACACACAATGAGCAGTTCTTC
TRBV20-1	.	TRBJ2-3	.	CSAETGGTDTQYF	TGCAGTGCTGAAACGGGGGGCACAGATACGCAGTATTTT
TRBV25-1	.	TRBJ2-1	TRBD2	CASSLSGGPRSYNEQFF	TGTGCCAGCAGTCTAAGCGGGGGCCCTAGGTCCTACAATGAGCAGTTCTTC
TRBV6-5	.	TRBJ2-1	.	CASSFTGFGEQFF	TGTGCCAGCAGTTTCACAGGGTTTGGTGAGCAGTTCTTC
TRBV24-1	.	TRBJ2-1	TRBD1	CATSDLTGGNEQFF	TGTGCCACCAGTGATTTAACAGGGGGCAATGAGCAGTTCTTC
TRBV5-1	.	TRBJ2-2	TRBD1	CASRLNRGRNTGELFF	TGCGCCAGCAGGCTCAACAGGGGTCGGAACACCGGGGAGCTGTTTTTT
TRBV4-1	.	TRBJ2-2	.	CASSQLRQGRAGELFF	TGCGCCAGCAGCCAACTTCGGCAGGGGAGGGCCGGGGAGCTGTTTTTT
TRBV30	.	TRBJ2-5	.	CAWTSRETQYF	TGTGCCTGGACTAGCAGGGAGACCCAGTACTTC
TRBV19	.	TRBJ1-1	.	CASSAGRNTEAFF	TGTGCCAGTAGTGCGGGCAGGAACACTGAAGCTTTCTTT
TRBV5-1	.	TRBJ2-7	TRBD1	CASSPGTASTQYF	TGCGCCAGCAGCCCGGGGACAGCCTCTACACAGTACTTC
TRBV7-9	.	TRBJ2-5	TRBD2	CASSSFVPGGETQYF	TGTGCCAGCAGCTCGTTCGTTCCGGGGGGGGAGACCCAGTACTTC
TRBV20-1	.	TRBJ1-1	.	CSEQKNTEAFF	TGCAGTGAACAGAAGAACACTGAAGCTTTCTTT
TRBV15	.	TRBJ2-5	.	CATSFLETQYF	TGTGCCACCTCTTTCTTGGAGACCCAGTACTTC
TRBV20-1	.	TRBJ2-2	.	CSAPGPSPGELFF	TGCAGTGCCCCGGGCCCCAGTCCGGGGGAGCTGTTTTTT
TRBV7-3	.	TRBJ2-5	TRBD1	CASSLQGGTETQYF	TGTGCCAGCAGCTTACAAGGGGGCACGGAGACCCAGTACTTC
TRBV29-1	.	TRBJ2-2	.	CSVSLQGSANTGELFF	TGCAGCGTTTCTCTTCAGGGGAGCGCGAACACCGGGGAGCTGTTTTTT
TRBV6-4	.	TRBJ2-2	.	CASSDLAGRNTGELFF	TGTGCCAGCAGTGACTTGGCAGGGCGGAACACCGGGGAGCTGTTTTTT
TRBV5-6	once	TRBJ1-3	TRBD1	CASSLLTGTANSGNTIYF	TGTGCCAGCAGCTTGTTAACCGGGACAGCGAACTCTGGAAACACCATATATTTT
TRBV27	.	TRBJ1-3	.	CASSLRLHPGNTIYF	TGTGCCAGCAGTTTGAGGCTTCATCCTGGAAACACCATATATTTT
TRBV20-1	.	TRBJ2-5	TRBD2	CSALLAGGRETQYF	TGCAGTGCGCTACTAGCGGGGGGCCGGGAGACCCAGTACTTC